This TCR beta chain was captured by sequencing in a study of tumor-infiltrating lymphocytes in primary liver carcinoma. Trimming cost V 6 bases and J 0 bases, with 18 bases left between them. Looked up from germline, CDR1 is SEHNR and CDR2 is FQNEAQ (reference sequence). This CDR3 has 17 amino acids. Without any cell sorting, roughly 20-32 mg of bulk tissue yielded co-extracted RNA and DNA. The authors made TCR beta cDNA from around 500 ng total RNA with a constant-region primer. Investigators got TCR beta libraries out of three nested multiplex PCR rounds, done with slightly modified ARM-PCR. A C-beta reverse primer was combined with TRBV1-TRBV30 forward primers in the first two PCR rounds, and each round had 10 cycles. One entry per CDR3 protein, called by TCRdb with MiXCR from the multiplex PCR reads. The repertoire includes fewer than 25,000 distinct CDR3 sequences, around 72% of them detected once, and more than 35% sits in the top ten.

The clonotype comes from a man aged 40-49 years with primary liver carcinoma and hepatitis B virus infection. Material: liver tumor tissue from sampling region 1. Subset here: tumor region T1, superior pole. This chain uses TRBV7-9 with TRBJ2-4; the D is unclear. The CDR3 sequence is CASSSCLGPIAKNIQYF. Here the CDR3 DNA reads TGTGCCAGCAGTAGCTGCCTAGGTCCGATAGCCAAAAACATTCAGTACTTC.